The entry that follows covers one T cell receptor beta chain sequence. This sample is part of a study of blood T cell repertoires in COVID-19. Trimming took 3 bases from V and 6 from J; bases not matched to a gene: 9. CDR1 is SGDLS and CDR2 is YYNGEE in the germline V gene. The CDR3 has 16 amino acids. Libraries were prepared by immunoSEQ multiplex PCR; TCRdb keeps only in-frame clonotypes and omits some of them. The table has around 100,000 clones, 75% to 90% seen once; the top ten hold around 13%. The receptor was derived from a human donor in a cohort sampled during active COVID-19. Material for sequencing was peripheral blood. This chain connects TRBV9 to TRBJ1-6; 7 nucleotides agree with TRBD1. The CDR3: CASSARRQGGNSPLHF. The CDR3 DNA follows: TGTGCCAGCAGCGCCAGACGACAGGGCGGTAATTCACCCCTCCACTTT.